This TCR beta chain was sequenced for a study of blood T cell repertoires in COVID-19. Overall study: Samples of COVID-19 (acute and convalescent) were obtained from the United States, Italy and Spain. Sample material is recorded as cDNA or gDNA derived from T cells, B-cell-depleted T cells, or PBMCs.

V was trimmed by 4 bases and J by 7 bases, leaving 18 bases between them. The length of the CDR3 is 16 residues. Per the germline V gene, CDR1 is SGDLS and CDR2 is YYNGEE. Profiling relied on immunoSEQ multiplex PCR, and the TCRdb table lists in-frame clones only, not all of them. The sample records about 69,000 clones, 79% being singletons. The gene calls are TRBV9 and TRBJ1-6; unclear D gene. The receptor's source is a human donor in a cohort sampled during active COVID-19. The sample consisted of peripheral blood. The CDR3 reads CASSSRTQEGNSPLHF. The CDR3 DNA follows: TGTGCCAGCAGCAGCCGGACTCAGGAAGGGAATTCACCCCTCCACTTT. Looking up the rest from reference TRBV9 and TRBJ1-6 gives the full variable domain: DSGVTQTPKHLITATGQRVTLRCSPRSGDLSVYWYQQSLDQGLQFLIQYYNGEERAKGNILERFSAQQFPDLHSELNLSSLELGDSALYFCASSSRTQEGNSPLHFGNGTRLTVT.